These 30 T cell receptor beta chains came from one sample sequenced in a study of blood T cell repertoires in COVID-19 (TCRdb year 2020). The library was prepared using the immunoSEQ multiplex PCR assay. TCRdb provides this immuneACCESS table in a form limited to in-frame rearrangements. Some clones are lacking; in checked studies, under half of them reflect an unresolved V gene, and why the rest are absent is not known. The sample yields roughly 100,000 clones; around 87% were counted once. The leading ten clones occupy 4% to 5.5% of the sample. The sequenced material came from peripheral blood. The origin of the receptors is a woman in her fifties or sixties with COVID-19, enrolled during active disease.

The chain couples TRBV4-2 to TRBJ2-2; D remains unclear. V lost 4 bases and J lost 5, with 11 bases in between. The CDR3 has 14 residues. The V gene's germline CDR1 is LGHNA and CDR2 YNFKEQ. DNA for the CDR3: TGTGCCAGCAGCCCCAATCGGGTGACCGGGGAGCTGTTTTTT. It encodes CASSPNRVTGELFF.

The rearrangement joins TRBV7-2 to TRBJ1-2; 7 bases agree with TRBD1. The germline V gene encodes CDR1 SGHTA and CDR2 FQGNSA. The CDR3 consists of 14 residues. V dropped 5 bases and J dropped 8; count of bases not matched to a gene: 11. CDR3 sequence reads: CASSDRQGWRGYTF. The CDR3 bases are TGTGCCAGCAGCGACAGACAGGGCTGGAGGGGCTACACCTTC.

The rearrangement joins TRBV3-1 (or the pseudogene TRBV3-2) to TRBJ1-4; 7 nucleotides agree with TRBD1. Germline loops: CDR1 LGHDT, CDR2 YNNKEL (reference sequence). The CDR3 has 14 residues. With V trimmed by 5 bases and J by 6 bases, 6 bases remained unmatched. The CDR3 spells CASSGTEGHEKLFF. The DNA of the CDR3 is TGTGCCAGCAGCGGGACAGAAGGGCATGAAAAACTGTTTTTT.

The rearrangement links TRBV5-4 to TRBJ1-6, with 8 bases fitting TRBD1. V dropped 2 bases and J dropped 12; count of bases not matched to a gene: 1. This CDR3 spans 12 amino acids. CDR1 and CDR2 from the germline V gene are SGHNT and YYREEE (reference sequence). This CDR3 is CASSFTGGPLHF. DNA for the CDR3: TGTGCCAGCAGCTTTACAGGGGGACCCCTCCACTTT. Looking up the rest from reference TRBV5-4 and TRBJ1-6 gives the full variable domain: ETGVTQSPTHLIKTRGQQVTLRCSSQSGHNTVSWYQQALGQGPQFIFQYYREEENGRGNFPPRFSGLQFPNYSSELNVNALELDDSALYLCASSFTGGPLHFGNGTRLTVT.

The chain joins TRBV10-3 to TRBJ2-5; 10 nucleotides agree with TRBD2. The J segment lost 5 bases and the V segment lost 5 bases, leaving 2 bases of the junction unmatched. Germline lookup yields CDR1 ENHRY and CDR2 SYGVKD. There are 13 residues in the CDR3. The CDR3 DNA follows: TGTGCCATCAGTAAGGGACTAGCGGAGACCCAGTACTTC. This sequence encodes CAISKGLAETQYF.

This chain connects TRBV7-6 to TRBJ1-1, with 7 nucleotides matching TRBD1. V shed 5 bases, J shed 1 base, and the junction held 4 bases outside the gene matches. CDR3 size: 14 residues. CDR1 is SGHVS, CDR2 FNYEAQ, per germline. As DNA, the CDR3 is TGTGCCAGCAGCCCCCGGACAGGGAACACTGAAGCTTTCTTT. Residues: CASSPRTGNTEAFF.

The chain combines TRBV2 with TRBJ1-6; TRBD1 is a possible D gene (5 bases). Per the germline V gene, CDR1 is SNHLY and CDR2 is FYNNEI. Between the trimmed V and J ends, which lost 6 bases and 7 bases, there was a span of 16 bases. The CDR3 runs 15 residues. CDR3 region: CASSATGGKNSPLHF. CDR3 sequence (DNA): TGTGCCAGCAGCGCTACCGGGGGAAAGAATTCACCCCTCCACTTT.

This chain links TRBV5-5 with TRBJ2-5, with a weak D call TRBD2 (7 bases). In germline, CDR1 is SGHKS, CDR2 YYEKEE (reference sequence). The CDR3 has 17 residues. V lost 0 bases, J lost 5 bases, and 20 bases lay in between. This CDR3 is CASSLGAGANLEETQYF. As DNA, the CDR3 is TGTGCCAGCAGCTTGGGGGCGGGGGCCAATCTTGAGGAGACCCAGTACTTC.

V is TRBV4-1 and J is TRBJ2-5; 7 bases match TRBD1. J was trimmed by 6 bases and V by 2 bases; bases with no gene match: 12. Per the germline V gene, CDR1 is MGHRA and CDR2 is YSYEKL. The CDR3 totals 16 residues. CDR3 sequence (DNA): TGCGCCAGCAGCCAACCCACCTCGGACAGGTCAAAGACCCAGTACTTC. Protein sequence: CASSQPTSDRSKTQYF.

The chain employs TRBV28 and TRBJ2-1; TRBD1 aligns across 9 bases. V shed 5 bases, J shed 7 bases, and the junction held 6 bases outside the gene matches. Per the germline V gene, CDR1 is MDHEN and CDR2 is SYDVKM. CDR3 length: 14 amino acids. CDR3 nucleotides: TGTGCCAGCAGTCCGGGGGACAGGGAAAATGAGCAGTTCTTC. Amino acid sequence: CASSPGDRENEQFF. The variable domain in full, completed from reference TRBV28 and TRBJ2-1, reads DVKVTQSSRYLVKRTGEKVFLECVQDMDHENMFWYRQDPGLGLRLIYFSYDVKMKEKGDIPEGYSVSREKKERFSLILESASTNQTSMYLCASSPGDRENEQFFGPGTRLTVL.

J is TRBJ1-2 and V is TRBV5-6; no clear D. The CDR3 runs 16 residues. Deletions cut 0 bases from V and 3 bases from J, with 15 bases between. Germline values: CDR1 SGHDT, CDR2 YYEEEE. The DNA of the CDR3 is TGTGCCAGCAGCTTGGTTGTGCAGGCATCTTACTATGGCTACACCTTC. This codes for CASSLVVQASYYGYTF.

The V and J genes are TRBV30 and TRBJ1-6; D is unclear. Deletions cut 2 bases from V and 4 bases from J, with 9 bases between. CDR1 GTSNPN and CDR2 SVGIG come from the germline V gene (reference sequence). CDR3 length: 14 amino acids. CDR3: CAWSLWAYNSPLHF. The CDR3, as DNA: TGTGCCTGGAGTCTATGGGCGTATAATTCACCCCTCCACTTT. Based on the CDR3 plus reference TRBV30 and TRBJ1-6, the full variable domain is SQTIHQWPATLVQPVGSPLSLECTVEGTSNPNLYWYRQAAGRGLQLLFYSVGIGQISSEVPQNLSASRPQDRQFILSSKKLLLSDSGFYLCAWSLWAYNSPLHFGNGTRLTVT.

This rearrangement joins TRBV14 to TRBJ1-6; 7 nucleotides agree with TRBD1. This CDR3 spans 15 amino acids. From germline, CDR1 is SGHDN and CDR2 FVKESK. V lost 0 bases to trimming and J lost 8 bases; unmatched junction nucleotides: 4. The CDR3 nucleotides read TGTGCCAGCAGCCAAGATACAGGGGCGTATTCACCCCTCCACTTT. Amino acid sequence: CASSQDTGAYSPLHF. Combining the CDR3 with reference TRBV14 and TRBJ1-6 gives the whole variable domain EAGVTQFPSHSVIEKGQTVTLRCDPISGHDNLYWYRRVMGKEIKFLLHFVKESKQDESGMPNNRFLAERTGGTYSTLKVQPAELEDSGVYFCASSQDTGAYSPLHFGNGTRLTVT.

The chain carries TRBV7-2 and TRBJ1-1; possible D gene TRBD1, 6 bases. CDR1 is SGHTA, CDR2 FQGNSA, per germline. The V end lost 8 bases, the J end lost 2 bases, and 24 bases lay between the germline ends. This CDR3 is 17 amino acids long. CDR3 amino acids: CASDWGYRDFGNTEAFF. CDR3 coding DNA: TGTGCCAGCGATTGGGGCTACAGGGATTTCGGAAACACTGAAGCTTTCTTT.

This clone came up a few times. The CDR3 nucleotides read TGTGCCAGCAGCCTTCAGTCCTTGGACTATGGCTACACCTTC. This codes for CASSLQSLDYGYTF. J is TRBJ1-2 and V is TRBV3-1 (or the pseudogene TRBV3-2), with D unclear. The germline V and J ends were trimmed by 4 bases and 3 bases, with 12 bases remaining between them. Germline-derived CDR1 and CDR2 are LGHDT and YNNKEL (reference sequence). The CDR3 covers 14 residues.

The table lists this clone with a count of one. V usage is TRBV6-5 and J usage is TRBJ2-5, with D perhaps TRBD2 (7 bases). The length of the CDR3 is 13 residues. Between the trimmed V and J ends, which lost 4 bases and 5 bases, there was a span of 11 bases. Looked up from germline, CDR1 is MNHEY and CDR2 is SVGAGI. The CDR3 DNA follows: TGTGCCAGCAGTTTAGGGGGGGTGGAGACCCAGTACTTC. This gives the protein CASSLGGVETQYF.

J is TRBJ2-3 and V is TRBV11-3, with D possibly being TRBD2 (6 bases). Germline values: CDR1 SGHNT, CDR2 YENEEA. The CDR3 is made up of 15 amino acids. The V end was cut by 3 bases, the J end by 0 bases, with 10 bases between. The CDR3 DNA reads as TGTGCCAGCAGCTTGGCGGGACCAAGCACAGATACGCAGTATTTT. Protein sequence: CASSLAGPSTDTQYF.

The chain joins TRBV3-1 (or the pseudogene TRBV3-2) to TRBJ1-1; a weak D match, TRBD1 (6 bases). This CDR3 has 16 amino acids. Germline CDR1 is LGHDT and CDR2 is YNNKEL (reference sequence). V lost 0 bases, J lost 6 bases, and 17 bases lay in between. CDR3 amino acids: CASSQEGEGELPEAFF. CDR3 nucleotides: TGTGCCAGCAGCCAAGAGGGGGAGGGGGAATTACCTGAAGCTTTCTTT.

The rearrangement joins TRBV4-2 to TRBJ1-2; tentatively, D is TRBD1 (5 bases). V lost 4 bases and J lost 4, with 10 bases in between. CDR1 and CDR2 from the germline V gene are LGHNA and YNFKEQ. The CDR3 contains 13 residues. CDR3 amino acids: CASSPDSVYGYTF. CDR3 bases: TGTGCCAGCAGCCCAGACAGTGTCTATGGCTACACCTTC.

This chain connects TRBV7-3 to TRBJ2-7; 10 bases are a match to TRBD2. Trimming at V came to 5 bases and at J to 4 bases, leaving 8 bases not matched to a gene. Germline lookup yields CDR1 SGHTA and CDR2 FQGTGA. This CDR3 has 15 amino acids. CDR3 in DNA: TGTGCCAGCAGCCCAATAGCGGGGGGTTTGTACGAGCAGTACTTC. Amino acids: CASSPIAGGLYEQYF.

V usage is TRBV24-1 and J usage is TRBJ1-2, with TRBD1 matching over 10 bases. The CDR3 spans 13 residues. Germline CDR1 is KGHDR and CDR2 is SFDVKD. J lost 13 bases, V lost 3 bases, and 7 bases had no gene match. This CDR3 reads CATSDTGTGVFTF. Written as DNA, the CDR3 is TGTGCCACCAGTGATACCGGGACAGGGGTGTTCACCTTC.

The CDR3 spells CASSMGGEVQPQHF. CDR3 nucleotides: TGTGCCAGCAGCATGGGGGGAGAAGTTCAGCCCCAGCATTTT. This rearrangement joins TRBV7-9 to TRBJ1-5, with D possibly being TRBD1 (5 bases). The CDR3 sequence is 14 residues long. CDR1 SEHNR and CDR2 FQNEAQ come from the germline V gene (reference sequence). The V end lost 5 bases, the J end lost 6 bases, and 14 bases lay between the germline ends.

CDR3: CASSLSNYGYTF. CDR3 sequence (DNA): TGTGCCAGCAGTCTCTCTAACTATGGCTACACCTTC. The V and J genes are TRBV28 and TRBJ1-2, with no clear D. The germline V gene has CDR1 MDHEN and CDR2 SYDVKM. The CDR3 totals 12 residues. The V gene lost 5 bases and the J gene lost 0 bases, with 4 bases spanning the gap.

This clone was seen a single time. This chain connects TRBV27 to TRBJ1-1, with TRBD1 matching 8 bases. The V and J ends lost 5 bases and 4 bases, in that order; junction bases with no gene match: 6. The CDR3 has 14 amino acids. The germline V gene encodes CDR1 MNHEY and CDR2 SMNVEV (reference sequence). CDR3 DNA: TGTGCCAGCAGTCCGCGACAGGGGACCACTGAAGCTTTCTTT. Translating gives CASSPRQGTTEAFF.

The rearrangement joins TRBV19 to TRBJ2-7; 9 nucleotides align to TRBD1. V was clipped by 5 bases and J by 3 bases; unmatched bases: 5. The CDR3 totals 14 residues. CDR1 is LNHDA, CDR2 SQIVND, per germline (reference sequence). CDR3 region: CASSSADRGYEQYF. CDR3 nucleotide sequence: TGTGCCAGTAGTTCCGCGGACAGGGGCTACGAGCAGTACTTC.

This clone was counted once. The V call is TRBV10-3, the J call TRBJ2-3, with 9 positions matching TRBD1. The CDR3 is made up of 14 amino acids. V shed 5 bases and J 3 bases; nucleotides not matched to a gene: 3. Germline CDR1 reads ENHRY; CDR2 reads SYGVKD. The CDR3 region has the DNA TGTGCCATCAGTCCGACAGGGGGAACAGATACGCAGTATTTT. Protein sequence: CAISPTGGTDTQYF.

CDR3 in amino acids: CASSLVYSYEQYF. CDR3 DNA: TGTGCCAGCAGCTTGGTATACAGCTACGAGCAGTACTTC. The gene calls are TRBV5-4 and TRBJ2-7, with D uncertain. From germline, CDR1 is SGHNT and CDR2 YYREEE (reference sequence). V lost 0 bases, J lost 3 bases, and 7 bases lay in between. CDR3 length: 13 residues.

The sample holds one count of this clone. V is TRBV2 and J is TRBJ2-3, with 9 bases aligning to TRBD2. This CDR3 contains 15 residues. Germline CDR1 and CDR2: SNHLY and FYNNEI. The J segment lost 2 bases and the V segment lost 7 bases, leaving 7 bases of the junction unmatched. The CDR3 region has the DNA TGTGCCAGCACGAGAGCGGGGGGTTACACAGATACGCAGTATTTT. Translating it yields CASTRAGGYTDTQYF.

V is TRBV7-9 and J is TRBJ2-5; possibly TRBD1 for D (6 bases). Trimming cost V 5 bases and J 5 bases, with 12 bases left between them. Germline V gene lookup returns CDR1 SEHNR and CDR2 FQNEAQ (reference sequence). This CDR3 region has 13 residues. DNA for the CDR3: TGTGCCAGCAGCATCACAGGGTCCGAGACCCAGTACTTC. Translation gives CASSITGSETQYF.

There are a few counts of this clone. The chain has TRBV30 and TRBJ2-7; D might be TRBD1 (6 bases). The germline V gene encodes CDR1 GTSNPN and CDR2 SVGIG (reference sequence). Deletions cut 4 bases from V and 0 bases from J, with 10 bases between. The CDR3 sequence is 13 residues long. CDR3 loop: CAWNQGFSYEQYF. In DNA form, the CDR3 reads TGTGCCTGGAACCAGGGGTTCTCCTACGAGCAGTACTTC.